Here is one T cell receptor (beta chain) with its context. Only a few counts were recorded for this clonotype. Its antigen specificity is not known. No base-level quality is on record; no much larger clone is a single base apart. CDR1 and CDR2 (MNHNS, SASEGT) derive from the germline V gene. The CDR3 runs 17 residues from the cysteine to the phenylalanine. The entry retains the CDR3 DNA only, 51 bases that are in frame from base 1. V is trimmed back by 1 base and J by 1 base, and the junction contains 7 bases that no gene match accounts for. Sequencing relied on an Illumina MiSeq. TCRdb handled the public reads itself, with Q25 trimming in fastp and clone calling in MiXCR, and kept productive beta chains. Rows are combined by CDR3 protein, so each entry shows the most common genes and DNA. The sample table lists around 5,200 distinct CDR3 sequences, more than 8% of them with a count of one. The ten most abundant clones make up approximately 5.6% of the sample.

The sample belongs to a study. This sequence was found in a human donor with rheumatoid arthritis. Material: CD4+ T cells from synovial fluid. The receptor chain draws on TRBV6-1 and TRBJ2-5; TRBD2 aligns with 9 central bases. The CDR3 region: CASSEGYRTSAQETQYF. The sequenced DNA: TGTGCCAGCAGTGAAGGTTACAGGACTAGCGCCCAAGAGACCCAGTACTTC.